This record looks at one T cell receptor beta chain sequence and its context. Antigen: not known. The data derive from a study of T-cell memory formation after mild COVID-19. General study results and limits: Pre-infection memory held some responding clones, suggesting pre-existing cross-reactive T cells responded. The study found balanced CD4/CD8 in clones contracting day 15 to 85 and a CD4+ lean in later expanders.

MiXCR, applied by TCRdb to the 5' RACE reads, yields one record per CDR3 protein. The sample lists more than 75,000 distinct CDR3 sequences; more than 11% were seen once. Germline CDR1 and CDR2: SGHTA and FQGNSA. Between the trimmed V and J ends, which lost 3 bases and 2 bases, there was a span of 11 bases. The CDR3 length is 14 residues. Sequencing used PBMCs or a T cell subset sorted from them (not recorded which). This TCR came from an adult woman who had mild COVID-19 (a few samples of this study predate the infection). Cell type and time point are not known. The chain couples TRBV7-2 to TRBJ2-7; possible D gene TRBD2, 6 bases. The CDR3 spells CASSLDGGTYEQYF. The CDR3 DNA reads TGTGCCAGCAGCTTGGACGGGGGAACCTACGAGCAGTACTTC.